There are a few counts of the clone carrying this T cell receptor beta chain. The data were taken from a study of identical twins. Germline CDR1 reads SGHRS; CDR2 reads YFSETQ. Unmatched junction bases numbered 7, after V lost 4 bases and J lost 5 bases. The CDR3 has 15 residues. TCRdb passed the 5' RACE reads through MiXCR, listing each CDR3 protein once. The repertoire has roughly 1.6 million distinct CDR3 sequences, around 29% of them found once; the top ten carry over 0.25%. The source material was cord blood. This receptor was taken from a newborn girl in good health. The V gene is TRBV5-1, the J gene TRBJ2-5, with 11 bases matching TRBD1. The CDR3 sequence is CASSQGQGARETQYF. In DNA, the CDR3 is TGCGCCAGCAGCCAAGGACAGGGGGCGAGGGAGACCCAGTACTTC. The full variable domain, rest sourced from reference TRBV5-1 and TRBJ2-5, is KAGVTQTPRYLIKTRGQQVTLSCSPISGHRSVSWYQQTPGQGLQFLFEYFSETQRNKGNFPGRFSGRQFSNSRSEMNVSTLELGDSALYLCASSQGQGARETQYFGPGTRLLVL.